The 12 T cell receptor beta chains presented below share a single source sample, sequenced in a study of blood T cell repertoires in COVID-19. Produced via immunoSEQ multiplex PCR; TCRdb's table is partial and in-frame only. The table lists approximately 390,000 clones, about 87% of them singletons. Sequencing was performed on peripheral blood. These receptors all come from a woman aged 55-70 years with COVID-19, enrolled during active disease.

This clone was found once. The V and J genes are TRBV21-1 and TRBJ1-4; the tabulated D call, TRBD1, remains unverified against the DNA. TRBV21-1 is marked as a pseudogene. The CDR3 runs to 16 residues. Here the CDR3 reads CASSDRGGGTNEKLFF. CDR3 coding DNA: TGTGCCAGCTCCGACAGGGGTGGGGGCACTAATGAAAAACTGTTTTTT.

The rearrangement links TRBV7-9 to TRBJ1-1; D might be TRBD1 (5 bases). The CDR3 sequence is 15 residues long. Per germline, CDR1 SEHNR and CDR2 FQNEAQ (reference sequence). The V gene lost 5 bases and the J gene lost 4 bases, with 17 bases spanning the gap. CDR3 DNA: TGTGCCAGCAGCCGTCCGATGGGGGGAGGCACTGAAGCTTTCTTT. It specifies CASSRPMGGGTEAFF.

A remark on this clone: The sample holds other DNA sequences that translate to the same CDR3. The CDR3 sequence: CASSPTGDNSPLHF. The CDR3, as DNA: TGCGCCAGCAGCCCAACAGGGGATAATTCACCCCTCCACTTT. The chain couples TRBV5-1 to TRBJ1-6, with 7 bases fitting TRBD1. Germline loops: CDR1 SGHRS, CDR2 YFSETQ. V trimming: 4 bases; J trimming: 5 bases; junction bases outside the gene matches: 3. CDR3 length equals 14 residues.

V gene TRBV27 combines with J gene TRBJ1-4, with D hard to call. V was cut by 7 bases and J by 3 bases, with 12 bases left in between. The germline CDR1 and CDR2 sequences are MNHEY and SMNVEV (reference sequence). This CDR3 region has 14 residues. CDR3 bases: TGTGCCAGCACAACTGGGCTTTCTAATGAAAAACTGTTTTTT. Amino acid sequence: CASTTGLSNEKLFF.

The gene calls are TRBV9 and TRBJ2-2; 12 bases align to TRBD2. The CDR3 sequence is 18 residues long. J was trimmed by 0 bases and V by 4 bases; bases with no gene match: 7. Germline V gene lookup returns CDR1 SGDLS and CDR2 YYNGEE. In DNA, the CDR3 is TGTGCCAGCAGCCTACCACTAGCGGGGGGTGCGAACACCGGGGAGCTGTTTTTT. Its translation: CASSLPLAGGANTGELFF.

The chain employs TRBV5-6 and TRBJ1-5; 9 bases agree with TRBD1. The V gene end was trimmed by 4 bases and the J gene end by 4 bases; junction bases not matched to a gene: 6. The CDR3 covers 15 residues. CDR1 SGHDT and CDR2 YYEEEE come from the germline V gene. DNA for the CDR3: TGTGCCAGCAGCCTGGGACAGGGTGTGAATCAGCCCCAGCATTTT. Amino acids: CASSLGQGVNQPQHF. Combining the CDR3 with reference TRBV5-6 and TRBJ1-5 gives the whole variable domain DAGVTQSPTHLIKTRGQQVTLRCSPKSGHDTVSWYQQALGQGPQFIFQYYEEEERQRGNFPDRFSGHQFPNYSSELNVNALLLGDSALYLCASSLGQGVNQPQHFGDGTRLSIL.

The rearrangement uses TRBV7-9 and TRBJ1-2, with D tentatively TRBD1 (6 bases). The CDR3 totals 14 residues. V gave up 3 bases and J gave up 8 bases, with 16 bases separating them. CDR1 SEHNR and CDR2 FQNEAQ come from the germline V gene (reference sequence). The CDR3 DNA reads TGTGCCAGCAGCTTCGAGGGGGTCGTCGGCGGCTACACCTTC. Translated, it gives CASSFEGVVGGYTF.

The gene calls are TRBV28 and TRBJ1-5; 9 bases agree with TRBD1. The CDR3 contains 17 residues. V shed 3 bases, J shed 4 bases, and the junction held 10 bases outside the gene matches. CDR1 is MDHEN and CDR2 is SYDVKM in the germline V gene. CDR3 nucleotides: TGTGCCAGCAGTTTTAACGGACAGGGGCGTTTGAATCAGCCCCAGCATTTT. This translates into CASSFNGQGRLNQPQHF.

V gene TRBV6-5 combines with J gene TRBJ1-5; TRBD1 is a possible D gene (6 bases). Germline CDR1 reads MNHEY; CDR2 reads SVGAGI. Trimming removed 6 bases from V and 2 bases from J, with 11 bases in between. There are 14 residues in the CDR3. The CDR3 here is CASRQGLGNQPQHF. CDR3 bases: TGTGCCAGCAGGCAGGGGTTGGGCAATCAGCCCCAGCATTTT.

J is TRBJ1-2 and V is TRBV5-1; D remains ambiguous. Trimming stripped 5 bases from V and 0 bases from J, with 11 bases between. In germline, CDR1 is SGHRS, CDR2 YFSETQ. The CDR3 sequence is 14 residues long. CDR3 bases: TGCGCCAGCAGTACCGGGTCAGCTAACTATGGCTACACCTTC. It translates to CASSTGSANYGYTF.

This clone was observed once. The chain links TRBV27 to TRBJ1-2; 9 bases line up with TRBD1. Trimming took 6 bases from V and 1 from J; bases not matched to a gene: 12. The CDR3 contains 17 residues. Per the germline V gene, CDR1 is MNHEY and CDR2 is SMNVEV (reference sequence). This CDR3 is CASSPGQGAKFNYGYTF. CDR3 DNA: TGTGCCAGCAGCCCGGGACAGGGCGCGAAGTTTAACTATGGCTACACCTTC.

V is TRBV27 and J is TRBJ2-7, with D uncertain. The length of the CDR3 is 15 residues. The V gene's germline CDR1 is MNHEY and CDR2 SMNVEV (reference sequence). Deletions cut 2 bases from V and 2 bases from J, with 13 bases between. CDR3 residues: CASSLTGWSPYEQYF. In DNA, the CDR3 is TGTGCCAGCAGTTTAACTGGGTGGAGCCCCTACGAGCAGTACTTC.